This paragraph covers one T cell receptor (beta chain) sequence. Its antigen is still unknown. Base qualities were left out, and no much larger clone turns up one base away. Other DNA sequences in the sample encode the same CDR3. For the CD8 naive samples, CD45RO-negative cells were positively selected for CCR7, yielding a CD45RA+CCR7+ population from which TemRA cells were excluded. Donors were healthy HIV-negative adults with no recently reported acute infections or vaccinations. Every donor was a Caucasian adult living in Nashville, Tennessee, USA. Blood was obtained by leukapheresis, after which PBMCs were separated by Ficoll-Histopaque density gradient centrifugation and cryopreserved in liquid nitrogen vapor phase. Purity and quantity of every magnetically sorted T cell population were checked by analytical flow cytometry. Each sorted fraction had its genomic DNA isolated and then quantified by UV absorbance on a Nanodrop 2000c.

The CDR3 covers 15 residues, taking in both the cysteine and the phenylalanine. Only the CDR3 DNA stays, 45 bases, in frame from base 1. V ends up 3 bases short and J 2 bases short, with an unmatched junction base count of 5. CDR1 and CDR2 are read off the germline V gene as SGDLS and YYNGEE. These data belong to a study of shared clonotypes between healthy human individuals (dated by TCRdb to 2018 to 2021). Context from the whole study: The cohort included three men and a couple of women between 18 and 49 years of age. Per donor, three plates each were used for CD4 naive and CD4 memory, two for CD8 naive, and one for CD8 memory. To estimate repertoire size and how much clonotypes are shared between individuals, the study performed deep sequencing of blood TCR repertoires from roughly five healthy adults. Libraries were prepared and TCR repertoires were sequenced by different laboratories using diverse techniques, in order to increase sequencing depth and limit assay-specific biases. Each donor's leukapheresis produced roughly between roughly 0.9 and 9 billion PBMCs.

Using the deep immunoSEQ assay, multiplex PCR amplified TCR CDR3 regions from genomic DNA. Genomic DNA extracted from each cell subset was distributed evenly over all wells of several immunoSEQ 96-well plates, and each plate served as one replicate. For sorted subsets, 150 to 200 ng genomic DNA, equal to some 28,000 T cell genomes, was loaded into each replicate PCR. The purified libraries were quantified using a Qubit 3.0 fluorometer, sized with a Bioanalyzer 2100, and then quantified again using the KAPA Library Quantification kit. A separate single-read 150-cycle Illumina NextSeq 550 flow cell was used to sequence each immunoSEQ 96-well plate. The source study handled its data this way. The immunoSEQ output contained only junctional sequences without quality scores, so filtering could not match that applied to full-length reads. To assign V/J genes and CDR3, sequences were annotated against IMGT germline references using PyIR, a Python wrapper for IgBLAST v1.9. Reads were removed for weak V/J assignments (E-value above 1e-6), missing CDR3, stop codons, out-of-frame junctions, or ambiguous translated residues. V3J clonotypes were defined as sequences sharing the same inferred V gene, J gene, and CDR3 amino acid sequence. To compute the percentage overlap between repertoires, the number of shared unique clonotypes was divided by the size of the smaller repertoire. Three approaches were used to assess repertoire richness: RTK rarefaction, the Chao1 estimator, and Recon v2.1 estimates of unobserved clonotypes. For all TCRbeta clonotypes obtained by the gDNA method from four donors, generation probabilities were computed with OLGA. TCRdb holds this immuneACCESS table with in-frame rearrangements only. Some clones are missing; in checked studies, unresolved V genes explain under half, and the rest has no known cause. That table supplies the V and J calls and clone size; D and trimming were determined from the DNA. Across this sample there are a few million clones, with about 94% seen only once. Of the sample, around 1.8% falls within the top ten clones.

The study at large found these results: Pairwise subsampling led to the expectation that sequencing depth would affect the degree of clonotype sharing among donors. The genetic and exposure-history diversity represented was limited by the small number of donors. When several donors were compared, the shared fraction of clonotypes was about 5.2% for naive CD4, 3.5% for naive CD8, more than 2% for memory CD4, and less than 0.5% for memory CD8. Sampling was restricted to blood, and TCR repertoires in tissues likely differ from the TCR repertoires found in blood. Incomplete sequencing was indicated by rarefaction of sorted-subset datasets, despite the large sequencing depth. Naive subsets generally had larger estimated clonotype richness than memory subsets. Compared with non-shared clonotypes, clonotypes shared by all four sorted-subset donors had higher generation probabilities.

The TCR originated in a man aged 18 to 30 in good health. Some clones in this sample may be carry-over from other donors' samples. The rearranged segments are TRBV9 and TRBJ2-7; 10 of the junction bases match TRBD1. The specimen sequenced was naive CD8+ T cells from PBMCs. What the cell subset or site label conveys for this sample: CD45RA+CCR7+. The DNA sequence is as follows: TGTGCCAGCAGCGAGGGACAGGGGACTACCTACGAGCAGTACTTC. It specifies CASSEGQGTTYEQYF.